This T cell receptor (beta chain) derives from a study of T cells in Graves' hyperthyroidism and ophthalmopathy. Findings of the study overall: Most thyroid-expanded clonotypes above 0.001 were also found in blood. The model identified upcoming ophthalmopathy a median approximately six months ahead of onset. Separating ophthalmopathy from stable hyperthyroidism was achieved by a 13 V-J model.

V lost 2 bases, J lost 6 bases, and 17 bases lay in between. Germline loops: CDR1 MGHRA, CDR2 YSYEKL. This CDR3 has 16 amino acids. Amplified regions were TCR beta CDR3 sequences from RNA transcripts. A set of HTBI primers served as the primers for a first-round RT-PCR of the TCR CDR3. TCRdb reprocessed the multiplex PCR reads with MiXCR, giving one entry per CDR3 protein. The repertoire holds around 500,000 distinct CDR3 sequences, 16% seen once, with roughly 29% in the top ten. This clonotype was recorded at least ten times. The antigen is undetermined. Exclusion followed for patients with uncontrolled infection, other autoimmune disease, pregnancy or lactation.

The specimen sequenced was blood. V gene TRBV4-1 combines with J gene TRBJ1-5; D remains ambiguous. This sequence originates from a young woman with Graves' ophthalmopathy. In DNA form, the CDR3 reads TGCGCCAGCAGCCAATCTTTCGGACGGATCACTCAGCCCCAGCATTTT. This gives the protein CASSQSFGRITQPQHF.